The source of this T cell receptor (beta chain) is a study of cytomegalovirus exposure and HLA in healthy donors (dated 2017 in TCRdb). Concerning the study at large: An earlier analysis of about 560 of the donors reported about 260 Gb of sequence data and 117 million unique TCR beta sequences obtained from approximately 180 million T cells. The T cell repertoires of 666 subjects were profiled by immunosequencing and related to cytomegalovirus serostatus. Rather than using new phenotypic data, the later analysis identified candidate immune exposures from TCR beta sequences and from how often those sequences occurred across donors. Every discovery cohort repertoire had been produced on one sequencing platform. Of the roughly 430 genotyped donors, around 81% fell in the genetic ancestry cluster associated with self-reported Caucasian donors. An earlier analysis of about 620 of the donors applied high-throughput TCR beta sequencing to assess whether each TCR beta V gene segment acted as functional or pseudogenic. Among 300 to 500 genotyped donors of the cohort, an average of approximately 220,000 unique TCR beta nucleotide sequences was sequenced per donor, of which approximately 19% were non-productive. A later analysis re-examined previously published TCR beta repertoires from 600 to 700 donors and added high-resolution HLA genotyping to investigate patterns of TCR occurrence. Along with the roughly 710-subject first cohort, a separate validation cohort of over 90 different subjects was used. An early release that covered some 630 HLA-typed donors contained about 290 gigabases of sequencing data and tens of millions of unique TCR sequences. Roughly 5 DR-DQ haplotypes were handled as single units for association and clustering, since linkage in the cohort was strong. Class I and class II HLA loci were covered by the typing at four-digit resolution. In a later genetic analysis, genome-wide SNP genotypes for about 55% of the roughly 700 donors were used, and that subset was treated as a discovery cohort. Typing coverage differed by locus: A, B, C, DRB1 and DQB1 were typed in about 620-630 donors, DQA1 in approximately 520, DPA1 in some 570, and DPB1 in 472. The aim of the study was to test whether cataloging public T cell receptors could identify signatures of past pathogen exposure. Alongside the repertoire data, information on donor age, sex, ethnicity and CMV serostatus was compiled. To predict cytomegalovirus infection status, the study brought together high-throughput TCR immunosequencing, statistical association of individual TCRs with disease status, and machine learning. Overall results and qualifications from the work: Only TCR beta chains were sequenced in this cohort, and the absence of alpha or paired-chain data limited detectable features. Because some donors lacked HLA typing at each locus, the association tests relied only on the typed subset. The study gave a list of 150 to 200 TCR beta chains associated with cytomegalovirus. Specific HLA alleles were associated with 16,951 TCR beta sequences at a false discovery rate of 0.05 in a later analysis. The classifier was reported to diagnose cytomegalovirus status with high specificity and sensitivity in both the original and validation cohorts. About 17 rarely observed V segments, including chromosome 9 orphons, were excluded from the earlier analysis of several hundred of the donors because counts were too low. In vitro tests confirmed that a few of the cytomegalovirus-associated TCR beta chains recognize cytomegalovirus antigens. In a later genetic analysis, fewer N-insertions in productive TCRs were reported among donors in an Asian-associated ancestry cluster than the roughly 700-donor mean. Some IMGT-functional V segments, including TRBV6-2 and TRBV6-3, could not be told apart with the 87-base-pair reads, so those segments were excluded. A further reported finding was that TCR beta sequences accurately predicted the HLA-A and HLA-B alleles for most subjects in the first cohort. Most TCR sequences were observed very rarely across donors, whereas some public TCRs were present in many individuals. When HLA alleles, especially DR and DQ, strongly co-occurred, TCR associations were difficult to assign to individual alleles. A cluster of highly shared sequence variants was judged likely to represent a technical artifact of the sequencing pipeline. The only immune exposure information available for the cohort was CMV serostatus. The presence/absence analyses assumed that sequencing depth was roughly uniform across donors, and that assumption may not be true. The authors suggested that the approach could potentially be generalized to other disease states and immunological phenotypes. Most CMV-associated TCR beta chains appeared to be HLA-restricted in a later analysis, and the HLA associations seemed to be driven largely by CMV exposure. A later analysis found that TCR association rates varied across HLA loci, with DRB1 alleles showing the most associated TCRs and HLA-C alleles the fewest. Correlated functional status among segregating V segments might reflect linkage disequilibrium, but an unknown experimental factor could not be ruled out. In an earlier analysis of 587 of the donors, most TCR beta V segments appeared in productive rearrangements about 90% or about 30% of the time, broadly matching IMGT annotations. An association between a missense DCLRE1C variant and V-gene and J-gene trimming of TCR beta chains was found in a later genetic analysis and replicated in an independent cohort. In a later analysis, several top co-occurrence clusters were reported to appear linked to parvovirus B19, influenza, CMV and Epstein-Barr virus. In a later analysis, HLA-associated TCR beta chains were found to be more clonally expanded and to have lower generation probabilities than equally common non-associated chains.

The germline V gene yields WSHSY for CDR1 and SAAADI for CDR2. Here V drops 0 bases and J drops 12 bases, and the junction holds 5 bases not matched to any gene. The CDR3 contains 13 residues, cysteine and phenylalanine counted. The read is trimmed to its CDR3 DNA, 39 bases read in frame from base 1. The cohort was made up of roughly 670 healthy bone marrow donors. At the time of sampling, all cohort members were nominally healthy, though unrecorded immune exposures were likely present. The donor tested CMV seronegative and was one of the 352 seronegative cohort members. Every donor gave a peripheral blood sample, and the peripheral blood mononuclear cells from that sample were used for TCR beta sequencing. The Qiagen DNeasy Blood Extraction Kit was used to extract genomic DNA from the blood cell samples. Libraries came from the immunoSEQ multiplex PCR assay. For the multiplex PCR, a mixture combining 60 forward primers for TCR Vbeta segments and 13 reverse primers for TCR Jbeta segments was used. The CDR3 region of rearranged TCR beta genes was amplified from genomic DNA with a multiplex PCR assay. The amplified TCR beta libraries were sequenced on the Illumina HiSeq System as 87-base-pair reads. The authors processed their data as follows. A later analysis counted some 74 million unique TCR beta chains across the 650 to 700 repertoires, and some 12 million of these chains were shared by at least two donors. A nearest-neighbor algorithm error-corrected the raw reads and collapsed the reads into unique sequences, merging closely related sequences to remove PCR and sequencing errors. To assign V, D and J gene segments, CDR3 sequences were aligned to IMGT reference sequences. For a sequence to be retained, at least a six-nucleotide match to both a V gene segment and a J gene segment was required. Rearrangements were classified as productive when the CDR3 lacked stop codons and remained in frame with V and J, and all other rearrangements were classified as non-productive. Following IMGT convention, CDR3 was defined as the stretch from the second conserved V-encoded cysteine up to the conserved J-encoded phenylalanine. The earlier analysis of about 500 of the donors excluded sequences that lacked an unambiguous match to a single V gene segment. An earlier analysis of 500 to 700 of the donors classified V segments as functional when productive rearrangements were above 56.7% and as segregating when the standard deviation between donors was above 5%. A statistical classification framework was developed to diagnose cytomegalovirus status using the catalog of TCR beta chain sequences. In a later analysis, TCR nucleotide sequences were compared against IMGT/GENE-DB human TR gene sequences so that V and J genes could be assigned. A later analysis assigned CDR3 sequences and most-parsimonious VDJ recombination scenarios with the TCRdist pipeline. In a later analysis, every TCR beta chain was defined by the combination of its CDR3 amino acid sequence and its V-gene family, and reads without a unique V-gene family were dropped. To address suspected cross-contamination and a sequencing artifact, a later analysis removed a few hundred highly shared, low-generation-probability nucleotide sequences. For each public chain, a later analysis derived a clonal expansion index from normalized ranks of inferred template counts within each repertoire. Generation probabilities in a later analysis came from a VDJ recombination model fitted to out-of-frame rearrangements, and those results were checked against IGoR. A later analysis scored TCR-TCR, TCR-HLA and TCR-CMV co-occurrence with hypergeometric tests, applying a repertoire-size bias correction to TCR pairs. False discovery rates were estimated in a later analysis by permuting HLA or CMV assignments 20 times. In a later analysis, co-occurring TCRs were grouped with DBSCAN, and TCRdist sequence similarity was added when clustering was performed within HLA-allele-positive subsets. Repertoires with fewer than 30,000 or more than 120,000 public chains were left out of co-occurrence clustering, as were four to six repertoires with anomalous nucleotide sharing. TCRdb took this table from immuneACCESS and kept in-frame rearrangements with V and J called. Such tables lack part of the clones; where checked against another copy, unresolved V genes explain under half of the gap, and the rest is unexplained. V and J calls and clone size are those listed in that table; D and trimming were worked out from the DNA. Within this sample are roughly 86,000 clones, with about two thirds of them counted one time only. The ten largest clonotypes hold approximately 8.2% of the sample.

In regard to this clone: It has no known antigen specificity. No base quality values were provided; no much bigger clone lies one nucleotide off.

The chain is encoded by TRBV10-2 joined to TRBJ2-1, and TRBD2 aligns with 7 junction nucleotides. Sequenced input: PBMCs. This sequence was found in a man in his sixties in good health and CMV-seronegative. The nucleotide sequence is TGCGCCAGCAGTGAGTCGGGGGGGGACGGGCAGTTCTTC. It translates to CASSESGGDGQFF.